Shown below are 16 T cell receptor beta chains from a single sample sequenced in a study of T cells in Graves' hyperthyroidism and ophthalmopathy. TCR beta CDR3 regions were amplified from RNA. In the first-round RT-PCR of the TCR CDR3, the HTBI primer set was used. TCRdb ran MiXCR on the multiplex PCR reads and lists one entry per CDR3 protein. This sample has about 400,000 distinct CDR3 sequences; more than 13% occur once, and the top ten carry approximately 32%. Sequenced material: blood. Every receptor here comes from a woman aged 25 to 39 with Graves' hyperthyroidism.

This clonotype was observed many times. This chain links TRBV6-1 with TRBJ2-4; D not certain. The CDR3 covers 13 residues. The germline V gene encodes CDR1 MNHNS and CDR2 SASEGT. The V and J ends lost 5 bases and 7 bases respectively, with 12 bases between them. The CDR3 here is CASSYPPPNIQYF. DNA for the CDR3: TGTGCCAGCAGTTATCCACCCCCGAACATTCAGTACTTC.

In its sample, this clonotype was seen many times. The CDR3 here is CASSPFPGHYEQYF. In DNA, the CDR3 is TGTGCCAGCAGTCCGTTCCCGGGCCACTACGAGCAGTACTTC. V and J are TRBV12-3 or TRBV12-4 and TRBJ2-7, with no clear D. CDR3 size: 14 residues. With 5 bases removed from V and 3 bases from J, the gap between germline ends came to 14 bases.

Worth noting for this clonotype: With a much larger clone just one base away, this may be a read error. The chain is built from TRBV20-1 and TRBJ2-2, with D possibly TRBD1 on 6 matching bases. Trimming left V 4 bases short and J 1 base short, with 13 bases between. From germline, CDR1 is DFQATT and CDR2 SNEGSKA (reference sequence). The length of the CDR3 is 15 residues. In DNA form, the CDR3 reads TGCAGTGCTACCCAAACAGGGAGGAACACCGGGGAGCTGTTTTTT. Its translation: CSATQTGRNTGELFF.

In its sample, this clonotype was seen many times. The chain combines TRBV6-6 with TRBJ2-7, with TRBD2 identical over 10 bases. The CDR3 runs 17 residues. Germline-derived CDR1 and CDR2 are MNHNY and SVGAGI (reference sequence). Unmatched junction bases numbered 9, after V lost 0 bases and J lost 4 bases. CDR3 bases: TGTGCCAGCAGTTACTCGCTTTCGAGCGGGGGGGCTTACGAGCAGTACTTC. Amino acid sequence: CASSYSLSSGGAYEQYF.

This clonotype was counted at least ten times. The chain combines TRBV28 with TRBJ1-5, with a weak D call TRBD1 (6 bases). V lost 3 bases to trimming and J lost 5 bases, with 17 bases between them. The CDR3 covers 16 residues. Germline CDR1 MDHEN, CDR2 SYDVKM. The CDR3 DNA reads TGTGCCAGCAGTTTTGGGGGGCGTGGGCCTGATCAGCCCCAGCATTTT. It is translated as CASSFGGRGPDQPQHF.

This clonotype came up many times. The gene calls are TRBV12-3 or TRBV12-4 and TRBJ1-6; TRBD1 matches 7 bases. With V trimmed by 7 bases and J by 6 bases, 6 bases remained unmatched. The CDR3 sequence is 14 residues long. CDR3 coding DNA: TGTGCCAGCACCACAGGGACAGTTAATTCACCCCTCCACTTT. Protein sequence: CASTTGTVNSPLHF.

The genes are TRBV20-1 and TRBJ2-7, with 7 bases that match TRBD1. In germline, CDR1 is DFQATT, CDR2 SNEGSKA (reference sequence). This CDR3 contains 15 residues. Trimming took 0 bases from V and 0 from J; bases not matched to a gene: 5. CDR3 DNA sequence: TGCAGTGCTAGAGACCCGACAGGGAGCTCCTACGAGCAGTACTTC. Amino acids: CSARDPTGSSYEQYF.

This chain links TRBV20-1 with TRBJ2-1; weak D call: TRBD2 (6 bases). V was clipped by 0 bases and J by 15 bases, with 18 bases between them. Germline assignment: CDR1 DFQATT and CDR2 SNEGSKA (reference sequence). The length of the CDR3 is 13 residues. CDR3 residues: CSARDRGNSLPFF. The CDR3 DNA is TGCAGTGCTAGAGATCGGGGGAACTCGCTTCCGTTCTTC.

This clonotype appeared many times. The chain links TRBV14 to TRBJ2-5, with 7 nucleotides matching TRBD2. Trimming took 3 bases from V and 5 from J; bases not matched to a gene: 6. CDR3 length: 14 residues. Germline V gene data show CDR1 as SGHDN and CDR2 as FVKESK. The CDR3 DNA reads TGTGCCAGCAGCCATCTAGCGGAAGGGGAGACCCAGTACTTC. Amino acids: CASSHLAEGETQYF.

This clonotype showed up many times. This chain uses TRBV20-1 with TRBJ2-1; 9 bases match TRBD2. The CDR3 contains 14 residues. Germline-derived CDR1 and CDR2 are DFQATT and SNEGSKA (reference sequence). Trimming cost V 3 bases and J 4 bases; bases outside gene matches: 4. CDR3 in amino acids: CSASGLAGYNEQFF. For the CDR3, the DNA is TGCAGTGCTAGCGGGCTAGCGGGGTACAATGAGCAGTTCTTC.

The chain combines TRBV29-1 with TRBJ1-2; TRBD1 matches at 7 bases. The CDR3 is 13 amino acids. Unmatched junction bases numbered 6, after V lost 6 bases and J lost 2 bases. The germline V gene has CDR1 SQVTM and CDR2 ANQGSEA. The DNA for the CDR3 is TGCAGCGTGTCAGGGGGTACCAACTATGGCTACACCTTC. Amino acids: CSVSGGTNYGYTF.

V is TRBV18 and J is TRBJ2-2; D possibly corresponds to TRBD2 (6 bases). The germline V and J ends were trimmed by 5 bases and 2 bases, with 27 bases remaining between them. Germline loops: CDR1 KGHSH, CDR2 LQKENI. The CDR3 spans 20 residues. The CDR3 loop is CASSITPWPLASKNTGELFF. Written as DNA, the CDR3 is TGTGCCAGCTCAATCACACCGTGGCCTCTAGCGTCAAAAAACACCGGGGAGCTGTTTTTT.

As regards this clonotype: Just one base apart from a much larger clone, this may be a read error. V and J are TRBV27 and TRBJ2-7, with TRBD1 as a possible D gene (5 bases). The CDR3 runs 14 residues. Germline V lookup: CDR1 MNHEY, CDR2 SMNVEV (reference sequence). Trimming removed 6 bases at V and 5 bases at J, with 17 bases between. CDR3 in amino acids: CASRLQVSRDEQYF. The CDR3 coding sequence is TGTGCCAGCAGACTACAGGTCTCGAGAGACGAGCAGTACTTC.

This clonotype was seen ten or more times. The chain couples TRBV9 to TRBJ1-2; TRBD1 might be the D (5 bases). Trimming pared 4 bases from V and 2 bases from J, leaving 15 bases between. Germline assignment: CDR1 SGDLS and CDR2 YYNGEE. The CDR3 is made up of 15 amino acids. This CDR3 is CASSPTGTQNYGYTF. CDR3 bases: TGTGCCAGCAGCCCGACTGGGACCCAGAACTATGGCTACACCTTC.

This clonotype was found a few times. The genes are TRBV5-1 and TRBJ2-7; no clear D gene. The V gene lost 0 bases and the J gene lost 5 bases, with 9 bases spanning the gap. CDR3 length: 13 residues. Germline V gene data show CDR1 as SGHRS and CDR2 as YFSETQ. This chain's CDR3 is CASSLGRRDEQYF. As DNA, the CDR3 is TGCGCCAGCAGCTTGGGGCGACGGGACGAGCAGTACTTC.

Note on this clonotype: An end of the junction differs from the germline gene, which may be a read error. The chain employs TRBV3-1 and TRBJ2-5; TRBD2 agrees at 8 bases. Germline assignment: CDR1 LGHDT and CDR2 YNNKEL (reference sequence). The CDR3 consists of 13 residues. The CDR3 bases are TGTGCCAGCAGCCGGGGGAAAGCGGGGGTGTCAGACTTC. Translated: CASSRGKAGVSDF.